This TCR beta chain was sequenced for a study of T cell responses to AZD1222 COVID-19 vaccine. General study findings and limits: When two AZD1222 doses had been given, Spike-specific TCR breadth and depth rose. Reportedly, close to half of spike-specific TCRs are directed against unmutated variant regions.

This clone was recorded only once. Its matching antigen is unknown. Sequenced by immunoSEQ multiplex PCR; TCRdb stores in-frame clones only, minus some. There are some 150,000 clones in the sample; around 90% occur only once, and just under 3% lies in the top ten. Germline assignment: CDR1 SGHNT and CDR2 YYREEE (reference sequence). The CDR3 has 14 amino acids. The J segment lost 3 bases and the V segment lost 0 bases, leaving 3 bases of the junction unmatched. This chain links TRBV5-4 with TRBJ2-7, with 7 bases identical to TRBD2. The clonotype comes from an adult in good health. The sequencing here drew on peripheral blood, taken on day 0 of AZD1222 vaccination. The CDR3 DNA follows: TGTGCCAGCAGCTTGGGGGGAGGGATCTACGAGCAGTACTTC. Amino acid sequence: CASSLGGGIYEQYF.